A selection of T cell receptor beta chains follows, all from one sample in a study of blood T cells in healthy people across ages. A single record per CDR3 protein comes from TCRdb applying MiXCR to the 5' RACE reads. The repertoire consists of 790,000 or so distinct CDR3 sequences, with about 46% occurring once and the leading ten covering 15% to 20%. The specimen was blood. These receptors were taken from a man older than 75 in good health. The conserved cysteine and the conserved F or W are not part of the CDR3 here. The size entry is marked missing in some rows and otherwise reads once, few, many or a size class.

V gene | clone size | CDR3 protein
TRBV25-1 | - | ASSDHEGPEPEPQH
TRBV14 | - | ASSWSRVTFSTDTQY
TRBV25-1 | - | ASTGFDEQY
TRBV3-1 | few | ASSQVRGSGANVLT
TRBV7-9 | once | ASSLGGTGETNEQF
TRBV10-3 | - | AISVDRGHIQY
TRBV28 | once | ASSLRGQGFQPQH
TRBV18 | - | ASSLRQGDEQY
TRBV20-1 | few | SARGLAGELF
TRBV30 | few | AWSGPRNTEAF
TRBV25-1 | - | ASSVPTGFGEGNTIY
TRBV7-2 | - | ASSLTPAGSIGELF
TRBV9 | few | ASSATGAPETQY
TRBV10-3 | many | AISASSLAGNEQY
TRBV20-1 | many | SARRAGTSTDTQY
TRBV20-1 | - | SARATSREQY
TRBV12-3/TRBV12-4 | many | ASSSGQGGYNEQF
TRBV7-2 | - | ASSAVGKEYSGANVLT
TRBV19 | - | ASSVSSGRSEQY
TRBV4-1 | - | ASSQDWLDQGSYSGANVPT
TRBV5-1 | few | ASSLNGVNYGYT
TRBV7-9 | - | ASSLPGLDRSSYEQY
TRBV5-1 | few | ASSFGGRSTDTQY
TRBV5-1 | - | ASSLDISTDTQY
TRBV7-9 | - | ASSLGGQNIGYT
TRBV6-1 | few | ASSESPGRYEEQY
TRBV20-1 | few | SAAGQVNQPQH
TRBV10-3 | - | AISERAEGTEAF
TRBV5-1 | many | ASSFRGGPPGNTIY
TRBV6-2/TRBV6-3 | - | ASTEWGSGGYNEQY
TRBV9 | - | ASSPGGGGNREQF
TRBV12-5 | - | ASGVGKQETQY
TRBV6-1 | - | ASRGGSTAPREETQY
TRBV30 | few | AWRLAGGHYEQY
TRBV20-1 | - | SARGLPSTDTQY
TRBV15 | few | ATSLAGGPTDTQY
TRBV15 | - | ATSRGTGGLETQY
TRBV12-3/TRBV12-4 | - | ASTHLQGIYGYT
TRBV27 | many | ASSLEPNTGELF
TRBV12-3/TRBV12-4 | - | ASTLGGTGFTDTQY
TRBV7-2 | few | ASSPALLGGTDTQY
TRBV7-9 | many | ANGSHLTDTQY
TRBV20-1 | - | SAWGGFGSGSPGANVLT
TRBV20-1 | - | SAREPNNSPLH
TRBV10-3 | - | ASLKGQNTEAF
TRBV10-3 | - | AISESGTASYEQY
TRBV12-3/TRBV12-4 | - | ASSFSTSGRQYEQY
TRBV25-1 | once | ASQYYYEQY
TRBV10-3 | few | AIRTGSQREIDNEQF
TRBV9 | few | ASSVRVTGAYTGELF
TRBV29-1 | - | SVEDTGRVDRETQY
TRBV7-8 | few | ASSRPISGANVLT
TRBV12-3/TRBV12-4 | few | ASSLSQPDQPQH
TRBV30 | few | ASLSPGLSGTQY
TRBV5-1 | few | ASSSLTGANVLT